This TCR beta chain comes out of a study of regulatory T cells in long-lasting Graves disease. General observations from the study: With persistent disease, TRBV28, TRBJ1-2 and TRBJ2-5 were the favored segments.

Combining iRepertoire HTBI primers with Arm-PCR of CDR3 regions, the authors built TCR beta libraries. TCRdb re-derived calls from the multiplex PCR reads in MiXCR, one entry per CDR3 protein. The sample shows under 450,000 distinct CDR3 sequences, 20% to 25% of them seen only once. The sample holds many counts of this clonotype. Its specificity is unknown. Germline V gene lookup returns CDR1 SNHLY and CDR2 FYNNEI. This CDR3 region has 14 residues. J was trimmed by 2 bases and V by 3 bases; bases with no gene match: 3. As to time point: persistent/refractory GD, antithyroid drugs over 5 years with positive TRAb. Extracted PBMC RNA gave rise to the TCR library.

The sequenced sample was peripheral blood mononuclear cells (PBMCs), obtained when the disease was refractory, from a patient treated with antithyroid drugs. This receptor was obtained from a female donor with Graves disease. This chain uses TRBV2 with TRBJ1-2; 7 nucleotides line up with TRBD1. The DNA for the CDR3 is TGTGCCAGCAGTGACCTGGGACAGAACTATGGCTACACCTTC. This encodes CASSDLGQNYGYTF.